These T cell receptor beta chains were read from a single sample in a study of T cell repertoires in cytomegalovirus infection. TCRdb itself ran the reads through MiXCR, one entry per CDR3 protein. The repertoire consists of roughly 640,000 distinct CDR3 sequences, with roughly 26% occurring once and the leading ten covering 7.5% to 9%. The sample was CD8+ T cells from PBMCs. The receptors shown here come from a human donor in good health (CMV status not recorded). Some clones in this sample may be carry-over from other donors' samples. Both conserved end residues are part of each CDR3. The D gene is left open where the match is weak. The size field is filled for only some rows; it gives once, few, many or a size class.

TGTGCCAGCAGTTTAGGGGTATGGTCACCCCTCCACTTT,CASSLGVWSPLHF,.,few,TRBV12-3/TRBV12-4,TRBJ1-6
TGTGCCAGTATAGTTACGAACACCGGGGAGCTGTTTTTT,CASIVTNTGELFF,.,few,TRBV19,TRBJ2-2
TGTGCCAGCAGCAGAACCGTAATGCCTGAAGCTTTCTTT,CASSRTVMPEAFF,.,.,TRBV7-9,TRBJ1-1
TGTGCCAGCAGGGATTCGGGACAGGGGTTAGATACGCAGTATTTT,CASRDSGQGLDTQYF,TRBD1,many,TRBV7-2,TRBJ2-3
TGTGCCAGCAGCTTAGATGGGGCGGGCTATGGCTACACCTTC,CASSLDGAGYGYTF,.,many,TRBV7-2,TRBJ1-2
TGCGCCAGCAGTGGGGGGACGGGGCCCCAGCATTTT,CASSGGTGPQHF,.,few,TRBV10-2,TRBJ1-5
TGTGCCAGCAGCCATCACGGGGAGGAGACCCAGTACTTC,CASSHHGEETQYF,.,few,TRBV3-1,TRBJ2-5
TGTGCCAGCAGCGCCGCACAGGGATCGAGGGAGCAGTTCTTC,CASSAAQGSREQFF,.,many,TRBV7-9,TRBJ2-1
TGTGCCAGCAGCTTGGATCCAGGGAGCTCCTACAATGAGCAGTTCTTC,CASSLDPGSSYNEQFF,.,.,TRBV5-8,TRBJ2-1
TGCAGCGTTGAAACGGGACAGGTGAAACCTGGGGCCAACGTCCTGACTTTC,CSVETGQVKPGANVLTF,TRBD1,.,TRBV29-1,TRBJ2-6
TGCAGTGCTTCCTACCGGCAGGGCCCAGATACGCAGTATTTT,CSASYRQGPDTQYF,.,.,TRBV20-1,TRBJ2-3
TGTGCCAGCAGTTACAATCCGGTCGGATATAATTCACCCCTCCACTTT,CASSYNPVGYNSPLHF,.,.,TRBV6-8,TRBJ1-6
TGTGCCAGCAGCATACAGGGGGGCTCCTACAATGAGCAGTTCTTC,CASSIQGGSYNEQFF,TRBD1,many,TRBV11-3,TRBJ2-1
TGTGCCAGTAAGCCCACCCGGGGGGACCAACCGGAGACCCAGTACTTC,CASKPTRGDQPETQYF,TRBD2,.,TRBV19,TRBJ2-5
TGTGCCACCAGTGATTCCCGGACTAGCGGGGATATCAATGAGCAGTTCTTC,CATSDSRTSGDINEQFF,TRBD2,few,TRBV24-1,TRBJ2-1
TGTGCCAGCAGCTTAAGGATAAACAGATTGGATGGCTACACCTTC,CASSLRINRLDGYTF,.,.,TRBV7-9,TRBJ1-2
TGTGCCAGCAGCGGTAGTGTTGAGCAGTTCTTC,CASSGSVEQFF,.,few,TRBV5-6,TRBJ2-1
TGTGCCACCAGCTCCGGGACGGTGATTAACACCGGGGAGCTGTTTTTT,CATSSGTVINTGELFF,.,few,TRBV15,TRBJ2-2
TGTGCCAGCAGCCATTCGGCCCAGGGCCCTTCTTACTACAATGAGCAGTTCTTC,CASSHSAQGPSYYNEQFF,.,many,TRBV7-2,TRBJ2-1
TGTGCCAGCAGTAACCGTGACTCGAACTCTGGAAACACCATATATTTT,CASSNRDSNSGNTIYF,.,many,TRBV28,TRBJ1-3
TGTGCCAGCAGCTCACCCCGTGAGGACGAGCAGTACTTC,CASSSPREDEQYF,.,few,TRBV5-6,TRBJ2-7
TGTGCCAGCAGCTTGGATAGCGGGTTTCTCCACGAGCAGTACTTC,CASSLDSGFLHEQYF,TRBD2,many,TRBV7-6,TRBJ2-7
TGCAGCCACAGGGACAATGAGCAGTTCTTC,CSHRDNEQFF,.,.,TRBV29-1,TRBJ2-1
TGTGCCAGCAGCTTAACAAGGGGCGCAGGGTTGTACACTGAAGCTTTCTTT,CASSLTRGAGLYTEAFF,.,.,TRBV7-6,TRBJ1-1
TGTGCCAGCTCACCATCGGACAGGGGAGACGAGCAGTACTTC,CASSPSDRGDEQYF,TRBD1,.,TRBV18,TRBJ2-7
TGCAGTGCTACGGACCTAGCCCCATATGAGCAGTTCTTC,CSATDLAPYEQFF,.,.,TRBV20-1,TRBJ2-1
TGTGCCATCTCCCCTGGTGCGGGGGGAGGGTACAATGAGCAGTTCTTC,CAISPGAGGGYNEQFF,TRBD2,.,TRBV7-9,TRBJ2-1
TGTGCCAGCAGTTACGCCGGAAGCAGCACAGATACGCAGTATTTT,CASSYAGSSTDTQYF,.,.,TRBV6-2/TRBV6-3,TRBJ2-3
TGTGCCAGCACCTGGCTGGCTCACGACAATGAGCAGTTCTTC,CASTWLAHDNEQFF,.,few,TRBV28,TRBJ2-1
TGTGCCAGCAGTTTGGTAGGGGGGGATTATAGCAATCAACCCCAGCATTTT,CASSLVGGDYSNQPQHF,.,.,TRBV28,TRBJ1-5
TGTGCCAGCAGCGATCCCGGGACAGGGCGGCATGAGCAGTTCTTC,CASSDPGTGRHEQFF,TRBD1,.,TRBV7-2,TRBJ2-1
TGTGCCAGCAGTTACACGCAGGGAACTGGGGCCAACGTCCTGACTTTC,CASSYTQGTGANVLTF,.,many,TRBV6-5,TRBJ2-6
TGTGCCAGCAGTTACGGGGGAGACTACACCTTC,CASSYGGDYTF,.,.,TRBV6-5,TRBJ1-2
TGTGCCAGCAGCTTAGCGCAGGGGGCCATTTACAATGAGCAGTTCTTC,CASSLAQGAIYNEQFF,TRBD1,many,TRBV7-2,TRBJ2-1
TGTGTCAGCAGTTCGGGCAGGTTCCAAGAGACCCAGTACTTC,CVSSSGRFQETQYF,.,.,TRBV6-8,TRBJ2-5
TGTGCCAGCAGCCCGGGGGTAGGAAACGAGCAGTACTTC,CASSPGVGNEQYF,.,many,TRBV4-2,TRBJ2-7
TGTGCCAGCAGCTTTGAAGGACAGGCGAAAGAGACCCAGTACTTC,CASSFEGQAKETQYF,TRBD1,.,TRBV7-9,TRBJ2-5
TGCAGTGCCCGGGACACCTTGAACACCGGGGAGCTGTTTTTT,CSARDTLNTGELFF,.,few,TRBV20-1,TRBJ2-2
TGTGCCAGCAGCACTCACAGGGGCACTGAAGCTTTCTTT,CASSTHRGTEAFF,TRBD1,.,TRBV9,TRBJ1-1
TGTGCCAGCAGTGGGGGGGCCTATAGTGAGCAGTTCTTC,CASSGGAYSEQFF,.,.,TRBV6-6,TRBJ2-1
TGTGCCAGCAGCTTTGGGGTCAGTACACCAGATACGCAGTATTTT,CASSFGVSTPDTQYF,.,.,TRBV7-9,TRBJ2-3
TGCAGCGTTGAAGGGCTAGCCGTCTACAATGAGCAGTTCTTC,CSVEGLAVYNEQFF,.,.,TRBV29-1,TRBJ2-1
TGCAGTGCTAGAGAGATTAGCGGTGTCGGGCACGAGCAGTACTTC,CSAREISGVGHEQYF,.,few,TRBV20-1,TRBJ2-7
TGTGCCAGCAGCCCTGAGGGGGGGCCAAATTACGAGCAGTACTTC,CASSPEGGPNYEQYF,.,many,TRBV7-2,TRBJ2-7
TGTGCCAGCAGCTTAGCTCAGGGGGGGTTCGATGAGCAGTTCTTC,CASSLAQGGFDEQFF,.,many,TRBV7-6,TRBJ2-1
TGCAGCGTTGTAGGAGAGTGGGGGGGCTATGGCTACACCTTC,CSVVGEWGGYGYTF,.,.,TRBV29-1,TRBJ1-2